This T cell receptor beta chain was identified during a study of blood T cell repertoires in COVID-19. Study-wide background: Whether acute or convalescent, the COVID-19 samples came from the United States, Italy and Spain. PBMCs, B-cell-depleted T cells, or T cells were the source of the cDNA or gDNA that made up the material.

Authors' data handling: Nucleated cell number was recorded as an estimate derived from reference gene primer amplification. Sequencing was performed with immunoSEQ multiplex PCR; in TCRdb, only in-frame clones are kept and a portion is missing. Clonal size and the V and J genes are those of that table, whereas D and trimming came from the DNA. The data contain 90,000 to 120,000 clones, around 88% of them singletons. This CDR3 is built from 15 residues. Germline V gene data show CDR1 as SNHLY and CDR2 as FYNNEI. V was shortened by 6 bases and J by 2 bases, with 14 bases between the two germline ends. This clone has only one observation.

This chain links TRBV2 with TRBJ1-5; possibly TRBD1 for D (6 bases). Source material: peripheral blood. This clonotype originated in a man aged 50 to 59 with active or convalescent COVID-19. The CDR3 region has the DNA TGTGCCAGCAGGAAACAGGGCATTGGCAATCAGCCCCAGCATTTT. Its translation: CASRKQGIGNQPQHF.